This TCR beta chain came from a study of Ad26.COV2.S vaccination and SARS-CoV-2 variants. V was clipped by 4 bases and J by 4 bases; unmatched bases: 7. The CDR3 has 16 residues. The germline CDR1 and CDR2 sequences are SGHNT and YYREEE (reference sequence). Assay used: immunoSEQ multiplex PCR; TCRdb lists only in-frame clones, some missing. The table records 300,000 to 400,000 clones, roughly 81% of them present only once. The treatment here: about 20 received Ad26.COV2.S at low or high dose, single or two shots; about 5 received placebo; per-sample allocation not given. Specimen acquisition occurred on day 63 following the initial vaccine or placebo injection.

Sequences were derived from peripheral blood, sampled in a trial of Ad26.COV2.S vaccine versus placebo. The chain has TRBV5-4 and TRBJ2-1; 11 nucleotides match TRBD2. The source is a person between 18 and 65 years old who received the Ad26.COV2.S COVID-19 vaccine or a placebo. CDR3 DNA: TGTGCCAGCAGCATCACTAGCGGGAGAACATACAATGAGCAGTTCTTC. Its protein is CASSITSGRTYNEQFF.